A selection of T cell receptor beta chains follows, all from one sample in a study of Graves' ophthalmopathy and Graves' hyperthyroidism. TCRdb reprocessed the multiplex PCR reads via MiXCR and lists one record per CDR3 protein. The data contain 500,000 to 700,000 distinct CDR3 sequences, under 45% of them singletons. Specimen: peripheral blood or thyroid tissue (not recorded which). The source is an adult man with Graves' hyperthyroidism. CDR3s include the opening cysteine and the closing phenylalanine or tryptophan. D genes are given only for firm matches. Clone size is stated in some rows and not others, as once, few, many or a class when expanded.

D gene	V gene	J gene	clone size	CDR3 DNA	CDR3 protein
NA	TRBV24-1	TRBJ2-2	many	TGTGCCACCAGTGATTTGGTTGACACCGGGGAGCTGTTTTTT	CATSDLVDTGELFF
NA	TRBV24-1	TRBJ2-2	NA	TGTGCCACCAGTTCTGTTGAAGTTAACACCGGGGAGCTGTTTTTT	CATSSVEVNTGELFF
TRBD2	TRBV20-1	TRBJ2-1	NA	TGCAGTGCTAGAGATGGGGAGGACGGGGGGGTGGGTGAGCAGTTCTTC	CSARDGEDGGVGEQFF
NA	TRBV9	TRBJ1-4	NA	TGTGCCAGCAGCGTAGGAGGACTTAATGAAAAACTGTTTTTT	CASSVGGLNEKLFF
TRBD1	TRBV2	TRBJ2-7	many	TGTGCCAGCAGTGGGGACAGGACCTACGAGCAGTACTTC	CASSGDRTYEQYF
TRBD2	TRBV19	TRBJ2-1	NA	TGTGCCAGTAAAACTAGCGGGAGGTTCAATGAGCAGTTCTTC	CASKTSGRFNEQFF
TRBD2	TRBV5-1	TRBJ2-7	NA	TGCGCCAGCAGCTTGGGGGGGCGACTAGCGGAAGAGCAGTACTTC	CASSLGGRLAEEQYF
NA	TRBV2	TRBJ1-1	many	TGTGCCAGCAGTGTATCGGGATGGGAAGCTTTCTTT	CASSVSGWEAFF
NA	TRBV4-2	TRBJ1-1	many	TGTGCCAGCAGCCAAGGCGGTGCCACTGAAGCTTTCTTT	CASSQGGATEAFF
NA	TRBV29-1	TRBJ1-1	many	TGCAGCGTTGCTACCCGGGATGAAGCTTTCTTT	CSVATRDEAFF
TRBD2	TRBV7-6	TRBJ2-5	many	TGTGCCAGCAGCCCCAGACTAGCGGGGAGCCTGCTCCAAGAGACCCAGTACTTC	CASSPRLAGSLLQETQYF
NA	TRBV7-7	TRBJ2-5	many	TGTGCTAGCAGCTCAGACCGAACCCAGTACTTC	CASSSDRTQYF
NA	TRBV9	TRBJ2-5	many	TGTGCCAGCAGCCCCCCCTATTCCTTGGACAGACAAGAGACCCAGTACTTC	CASSPPYSLDRQETQYF
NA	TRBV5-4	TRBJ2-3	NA	TGTGCCAGCAGCCGAGCAGCTAGCTCTAGCACAGATACGCAGTATTTT	CASSRAASSSTDTQYF
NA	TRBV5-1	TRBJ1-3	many	TGCGCCAGCAGCTGGGAAGGGGGCTCTGGAAACACCATATATTTT	CASSWEGGSGNTIYF
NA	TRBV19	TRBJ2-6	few	TGTGCCAGTAGTATGAAAAAGGTTGGGGCCAACGTCCTGACTTTC	CASSMKKVGANVLTF
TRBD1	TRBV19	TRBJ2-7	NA	TGTGCCAGTTCGGACAGGGGCCAGCCCCAGCAGTACTTC	CASSDRGQPQQYF
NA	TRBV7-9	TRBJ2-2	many	TGTGCCAGCCCGGCCCGGGGACAGAACACCGGGGAGCTGTTTTTT	CASPARGQNTGELFF
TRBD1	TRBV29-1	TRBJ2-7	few	TGCAGCGTTACCGACAGGGGGCTGTACGAGCAGTACTTC	CSVTDRGLYEQYF
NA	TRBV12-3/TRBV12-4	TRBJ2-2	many	TGTGCCAGCAGTTTAGTCACCGGGACGGCAAACACCGGGGAGCTGTTTTTT	CASSLVTGTANTGELFF